The 25 T cell receptor beta chains below come from one sample, sequenced in a study of prognosis after radiotherapy for stage I lung cancer (dated by TCRdb to the early 2020s). The sequencer listed for this sample is Illumina HiSeq 3000. Two rounds of multiplex PCR were performed to amplify the TCR beta CDR3 region from genomic DNA. In the first round of PCR, primers specific to each TRBV and TRBJ gene were used, and the primer sequences are filed in Chinese patent CN105087789A. TCRdb ran its own pipeline on the public reads, namely fastp trimming at Q25 and MiXCR clone calling, and kept in-frame beta chains. Rows merge per CDR3 protein into single entries with the most common DNA and genes. The sample profile shows fewer than 25,000 distinct CDR3 sequences; 36% of them were found once. The ten largest make up roughly two thirds of the sample. The material was PBMCs, obtained before or after stereotactic body radiation therapy (not recorded which). Receptor source: a donor over 45 with non-small cell lung cancer.

The table lists this clonotype with many counts. CDR3 sequence (DNA): TGTGCCAGCACCTCAATGGTCGAGAGCTACACCTTC. This encodes CASTSMVESYTF. The chain links TRBV7-2 to TRBJ1-2; D not certain. The CDR3 covers 12 residues. Germline CDR1 reads SGHTA; CDR2 reads FQGNSA. Trimming shortened V by 7 bases and J by 9 bases, and 15 bases separated the two germline ends.

The sample holds one count of this clonotype. The V gene is TRBV7-2, the J gene TRBJ2-7; the match to TRBD2 covers 7 bases. The J segment lost 7 bases and the V segment lost 5 bases, leaving 8 bases of the junction unmatched. This CDR3 contains 13 residues. The germline V gene encodes CDR1 SGHTA and CDR2 FQGNSA. CDR3 DNA sequence: TGTGCCAGCAGCCCGGAGCTGGGGGGGGAGCAGTACTTC. Its translation: CASSPELGGEQYF.

This clonotype was picked up many times. V usage is TRBV12-3 or TRBV12-4 and J usage is TRBJ1-1, with 9 bases identical to TRBD1. CDR3 length equals 16 residues. With V trimmed by 6 bases and J by 1 base, 9 bases remained unmatched. The CDR3 DNA reads TGTGCCAGCAGCCCCAGGACAGGGGTTGGGAACACTGAAGCTTTCTTT. Its translation is CASSPRTGVGNTEAFF.

The gene calls are TRBV7-9 and TRBJ2-2; D is unclear. Trimming stripped 0 bases from V and 7 bases from J, with 3 bases between. CDR1 is SEHNR, CDR2 FQNEAQ, per germline (reference sequence). The CDR3 consists of 12 residues. CDR3 loop: CASSLAYGELFF. In nucleotides, the CDR3 is TGTGCCAGCAGCTTAGCTTACGGGGAGCTGTTTTTT. The full variable domain, completed using reference TRBV7-9 and TRBJ2-2, is DTGVSQNPRHKITKRGQNVTFRCDPISEHNRLYWYRQTLGQGPEFLTYFQNEAQLEKSRLLSDRFSAERPKGSFSTLEIQRTEQGDSAMYLCASSLAYGELFFGEGSRLTVL.

This clonotype was picked up many times. The V gene is TRBV5-8, the J gene TRBJ2-1, with D tentatively TRBD1 (6 bases). The CDR3 runs 14 residues. Germline CDR1 and CDR2: SGHTS and YDEGEE. V dropped 6 bases and J dropped 9 bases, with 19 bases sitting between them. The CDR3 sequence: CASTRRGGSSEQFF. The CDR3 nucleotides are TGTGCCAGCACCCGCCGAGGGGGTTCGAGTGAGCAGTTCTTC.

This clonotype came up many times. This rearrangement joins TRBV30 to TRBJ2-7; a weak D match, TRBD2 (6 bases). The ends were cut back, 8 bases at V and 1 base at J, with 18 bases in the middle. Germline CDR1 is GTSNPN and CDR2 is SVGIG (reference sequence). The length of the CDR3 is 14 residues. CDR3: CAAWHTGASYEQYF. CDR3 nucleotides: TGTGCCGCCTGGCATACGGGAGCTTCCTACGAGCAGTACTTC.

This clonotype was observed many times. The J gene is TRBJ2-7, the V gene TRBV3-1, with D possibly called TRBD1 or TRBD2 (5 bases each). Germline V gene sequence: CDR1 LGHDT, CDR2 YNNKEL (reference sequence). Trimming removed 0 bases from V and 8 bases from J, with 11 bases in between. CDR3 size: 13 residues. The CDR3 coding sequence is TGTGCCAGCAGCCAAGAAGGGGACCGTAAGCAGTACTTC. This translates into CASSQEGDRKQYF.

This clonotype was found many times. The chain uses TRBV7-3 and TRBJ2-2; 12 bases fit TRBD1. Looked up from germline, CDR1 is SGHTA and CDR2 is FQGTGA. Losses at the gene ends were 5 bases for V and 6 bases for J; bases not matched to a gene: 4. This CDR3 is 15 amino acids long. As DNA, the CDR3 is TGTGCCAGCAGCCGGGACAGGGGGCTTTCCGGGGAGCTGTTTTTT. Translating it yields CASSRDRGLSGELFF.

The gene calls are TRBV6-6 and TRBJ1-3; possibly TRBD1 for D (6 bases). V was clipped by 1 base and J by 4 bases, with 11 bases between them. Germline V gene lookup returns CDR1 MNHNY and CDR2 SVGAGI (reference sequence). The CDR3 totals 15 residues. CDR3 sequence (DNA): TGTGCCAGCAGTTACTGGGGGGCAAGAGGAAACACCATATATTTT. The encoded protein is CASSYWGARGNTIYF.

This clonotype was counted at least ten times. The chain links TRBV15 to TRBJ2-7, with D unclear. The V gene lost 0 bases and the J gene lost 4 bases, with 7 bases spanning the gap. Germline V gene data show CDR1 as LNHNV and CDR2 as YYDKDF (reference sequence). The CDR3 is 13 residues long. DNA of the CDR3: TGTGCCACCAGCAGAGACTTAGGGTACGAGCAGTACTTC. This codes for CATSRDLGYEQYF.

Concerning this clonotype itself: Germline is not matched at one junction end, which may reflect a read error. The rearrangement links TRBV15 to TRBJ2-1; the match to TRBD1 covers 7 bases. The CDR3 consists of 15 residues. The germline V gene encodes CDR1 LNHNV and CDR2 YYDKDF (reference sequence). The CDR3 sequence is CSTSRDSGTDNEQFF. CDR3 in DNA: TGCTCCACCAGCAGAGATTCCGGGACAGACAATGAGCAGTTCTTC.

Ten or more counts support this clonotype. The chain combines TRBV11-3 with TRBJ1-1; no clear D gene. The CDR3 extends over 13 amino acids. In germline, CDR1 is SGHNT, CDR2 YENEEA. The V end was cut by 0 bases, the J end by 4 bases, with 6 bases between. CDR3 protein: CASSLDGSTEAFF. CDR3 sequence (DNA): TGTGCCAGCAGCTTAGATGGGAGCACTGAAGCTTTCTTT.

The sample holds a few counts of this clonotype. V is TRBV27 and J is TRBJ2-7; 8 nucleotides agree with TRBD1. The CDR3 length is 15 residues. Germline V CDR1 and CDR2: MNHEY, SMNVEV (reference sequence). Unmatched junction bases numbered 10, after V lost 5 bases and J lost 4 bases. CDR3 bases: TGTGCCAGCAGTCTGTATCAGGGGGCGGTTTACGAGCAGTACTTC. Its translation: CASSLYQGAVYEQYF.

This clonotype was seen many times. Written as DNA, the CDR3 is TGTGCCAGCAGTTTGGGGGGGCGGAAGAACACTGAAGCTTTCTTT. Translation gives CASSLGGRKNTEAFF. The chain has TRBV12-3 or TRBV12-4 and TRBJ1-1; possibly TRBD1 for D (6 bases). The CDR3 totals 15 residues. V lost 3 bases, J lost 1 base, and 12 bases lay in between.

This clonotype was detected many times. The chain couples TRBV5-4 to TRBJ1-3; the match to TRBD1 covers 8 bases. Trimming removed 1 base from V and 4 bases from J; junction bases left unmatched: 4. The CDR3 has 15 residues. Germline V lookup: CDR1 SGHNT, CDR2 YYREEE (reference sequence). DNA of the CDR3: TGTGCCAGCAGCTTGCAGGGGGCGCCGGGAAACACCATATATTTT. Translating gives CASSLQGAPGNTIYF.

This clonotype is termed medium-sized. V gene TRBV6-2 or TRBV6-3 combines with J gene TRBJ1-2; D is possibly TRBD1 (5 bases). The CDR3 has 14 residues. Germline V gene data show CDR1 as MNHEY and CDR2 as SVGEGT. With 6 bases removed from V and 4 bases from J, the gap between germline ends came to 15 bases. The CDR3 spells CASRPSGRGYGYTF. The CDR3 region has the DNA TGTGCCAGCAGACCCTCGGGGCGGGGCTATGGCTACACCTTC.

This clonotype was detected ten times or more. CDR3 loop: CASSLTGGAGANVLTF. CDR3 nucleotides: TGTGCCAGCAGCCTTACAGGGGGCGCAGGGGCCAACGTCCTGACTTTC. J is TRBJ2-6 and V is TRBV7-2, with 9 bases matching TRBD1. This CDR3 has 16 amino acids. The germline V gene encodes CDR1 SGHTA and CDR2 FQGNSA. Trimming took 5 bases from V and 4 from J; bases not matched to a gene: 6.

This clonotype turned up a few times. This chain links TRBV28 with TRBJ2-7; D perhaps matches TRBD1 (6 bases). There are 15 residues in the CDR3. Trimming cost V 7 bases and J 3 bases, with 19 bases left between them. From germline, CDR1 is MDHEN and CDR2 SYDVKM. Here the CDR3 reads CASTTPQGTLYEQYF. CDR3 DNA: TGTGCCAGCACCACCCCGCAGGGGACCCTCTACGAGCAGTACTTC. Using reference TRBV28 and TRBJ2-7 for the parts outside the CDR3, the full variable domain is DVKVTQSSRYLVKRTGEKVFLECVQDMDHENMFWYRQDPGLGLRLIYFSYDVKMKEKGDIPEGYSVSREKKERFSLILESASTNQTSMYLCASTTPQGTLYEQYFGPGTRLTVT.

In this sample, this clonotype turned up many times. This rearrangement joins TRBV7-6 to TRBJ1-1; D is unclear. This CDR3 is 13 amino acids long. Germline assignment: CDR1 SGHVS and CDR2 FNYEAQ. Trimming stripped 5 bases from V and 1 base from J, with 8 bases between. CDR3 loop: CASSHVQNTEAFF. The CDR3 DNA follows: TGTGCCAGCAGCCATGTACAGAACACTGAAGCTTTCTTT.

Comments on this clonotype: This may arise from a read error, as a much more abundant clone is one base away. The CDR3 does not close with the conserved phenylalanine or tryptophan, likely indicating a read error. V and J are TRBV11-2 and TRBJ2-5, with 11 bases lining up with TRBD2. With V trimmed by 7 bases and J by 5 bases, 6 bases remained unmatched. Germline CDR1 SGHAT, CDR2 FQNNGV. The CDR3 has 14 residues. In DNA form, the CDR3 reads TGTGCCAGCAACATAGCGGGAGGGCGGGAGACCCAGTACCTC. This codes for CASNIAGGRETQYL.

This clonotype was detected ten times or more. This chain connects TRBV6-2 or TRBV6-3 to TRBJ1-1; D remains ambiguous. The V end was cut by 5 bases, the J end by 0 bases, with 7 bases between. Germline V gives CDR1 MNHEY, CDR2 SVGEGT. The CDR3 length is 13 residues. The CDR3 DNA reads TGTGCCAGCAGTCCCAGTATGAACACTGAAGCTTTCTTT. Translation: CASSPSMNTEAFF.

This clonotype was counted many times. The rearrangement joins TRBV24-1 to TRBJ2-1; possibly TRBD2 for D (5 bases). Trimming pared 3 bases from V and 9 bases from J, leaving 20 bases between. The CDR3 loop spans 16 amino acids. The germline CDR1 and CDR2 sequences are KGHDR and SFDVKD. The CDR3 here is CATSDPRVGVATEQFF. CDR3 DNA sequence: TGTGCCACCAGTGATCCGCGGGTAGGTGTGGCCACTGAGCAGTTCTTC.

This clonotype was seen ten or more times. The chain combines TRBV7-9 with TRBJ1-3; D gene ambiguous. Between the trimmed V and J ends, which lost 3 bases and 0 bases, there was a span of 12 bases. The germline V gene encodes CDR1 SEHNR and CDR2 FQNEAQ (reference sequence). CDR3 length: 16 residues. CDR3 sequence: CASSFTRTYSGNTIYF. Here the CDR3 DNA reads TGTGCCAGCAGCTTCACCAGGACCTACTCTGGAAACACCATATATTTT.

In this sample, this clonotype turned up many times. The rearrangement uses TRBV25-1 and TRBJ2-7; D remains unclear. This CDR3 comprises 13 residues. V dropped 8 bases and J dropped 0 bases, with 11 bases sitting between them. The germline gives CDR1 MGHDK, CDR2 SYGVNS. The CDR3 region has the DNA TGTGCCAGCGCGACATCATACTCCTACGAGCAGTACTTC. Translation gives CASATSYSYEQYF.

This clonotype came up many times. The genes are TRBV2 and TRBJ1-5, with 8 bases matching TRBD1. This CDR3 is built from 14 residues. In germline, CDR1 is SNHLY, CDR2 FYNNEI. V trimming: 5 bases; J trimming: 7 bases; junction bases outside the gene matches: 7. The CDR3 DNA follows: TGTGCCAGCAGTTTACAACAGGGGGACCAGCCCCAGCATTTT. This codes for CASSLQQGDQPQHF. Variable domain in full (rest from reference TRBV2 and TRBJ1-5): EPEVTQTPSHQVTQMGQEVILRCVPISNHLYFYWYRQILGQKVEFLVSFYNNEISEKSEIFDDQFSVERPDGSNFTLKIRSTKLEDSAMYFCASSLQQGDQPQHFGDGTRLSIL.